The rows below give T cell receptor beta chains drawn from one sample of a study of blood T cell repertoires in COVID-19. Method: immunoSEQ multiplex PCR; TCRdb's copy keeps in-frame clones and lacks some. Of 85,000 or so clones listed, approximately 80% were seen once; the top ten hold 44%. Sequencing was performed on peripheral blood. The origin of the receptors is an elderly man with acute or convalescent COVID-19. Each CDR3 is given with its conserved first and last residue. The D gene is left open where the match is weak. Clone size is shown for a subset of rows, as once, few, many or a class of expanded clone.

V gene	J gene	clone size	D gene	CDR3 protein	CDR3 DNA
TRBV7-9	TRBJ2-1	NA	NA	CASSSTGPSYNEQFF	TGTGCCAGCAGCTCCACAGGTCCTTCCTACAATGAGCAGTTCTTC
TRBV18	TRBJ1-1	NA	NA	CASSPDSYEAFF	TGTGCCAGCTCACCTGACAGCTATGAAGCTTTCTTT
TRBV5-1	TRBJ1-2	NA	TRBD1	CASSWPGQGNGYTF	TGCGCCAGCAGCTGGCCGGGACAGGGGAACGGCTACACCTTC
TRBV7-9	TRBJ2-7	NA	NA	CASSLTGVTYEQYF	TGTGCCAGCAGCCTAACAGGTGTCACCTACGAGCAGTACTTC
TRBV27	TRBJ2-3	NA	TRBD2	CASSSPGTSGRGDTQYF	TGTGCCAGCAGTTCCCCCGGGACTAGCGGGAGAGGAGATACGCAGTATTTT
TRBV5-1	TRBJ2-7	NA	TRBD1	CASSARAGGVSYEQYF	TGCGCCAGCAGCGCCCGCGCAGGGGGCGTCTCCTACGAGCAGTACTTC
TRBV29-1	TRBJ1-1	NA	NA	CSVAWGRLDTEAFF	TGCAGCGTTGCATGGGGGCGCCTGGATACTGAAGCTTTCTTT
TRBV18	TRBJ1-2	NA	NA	CASSPQGVTNYGYTF	TGTGCCAGCTCACCACAGGGGGTGACTAACTATGGCTACACCTTC
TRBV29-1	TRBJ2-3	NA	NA	CSVSGREGPDTQYF	TGCAGCGTGTCAGGTCGAGAGGGCCCAGATACGCAGTATTTT
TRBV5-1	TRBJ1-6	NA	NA	CASSLRRGSPLHF	TGCGCCAGCAGCTTGCGGAGGGGCTCACCCCTCCACTTT
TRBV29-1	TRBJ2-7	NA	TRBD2	CSVVVLTGGSYEQYF	TGCAGCGTTGTTGTTCTGACGGGAGGCTCCTACGAGCAGTACTTC
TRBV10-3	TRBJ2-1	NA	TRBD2	CAINPGTSGISYNEQFF	TGTGCCATCAATCCTGGGACTAGCGGGATCTCCTACAATGAGCAGTTCTTC
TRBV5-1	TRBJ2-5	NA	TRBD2	CASSLVGREGETQYF	TGCGCCAGCAGCTTGGTAGGCAGGGAGGGAGAGACCCAGTACTTC
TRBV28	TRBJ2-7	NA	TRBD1	CASRGTGKVHEQYF	TGTGCCAGCAGAGGGACAGGGAAGGTCCACGAGCAGTACTTC
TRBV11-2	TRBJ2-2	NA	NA	CASSLRQGGSTGELFF	TGTGCCAGCAGCTTAAGGCAGGGAGGCAGCACCGGGGAGCTGTTTTTT
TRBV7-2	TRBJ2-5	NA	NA	CASSLGGAGETQYF	TGTGCCAGCAGCTTAGGGGGAGCGGGAGAGACCCAGTACTTC
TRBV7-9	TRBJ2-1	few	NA	CASSSYDEQFF	TGTGCCAGCAGCTCCTACGATGAGCAGTTCTTC
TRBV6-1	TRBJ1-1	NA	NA	CASSEAQGQGTPEAFF	TGTGCCAGCAGTGAAGCGCAAGGACAAGGAACCCCTGAAGCTTTCTTT
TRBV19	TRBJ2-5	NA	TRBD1	CASSIGQVQETQYF	TGTGCCAGTAGTATTGGACAGGTCCAAGAGACCCAGTACTTC
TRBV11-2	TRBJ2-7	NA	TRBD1	CASSSRDRGTEQYF	TGTGCCAGCAGCTCCCGGGACAGGGGTACCGAGCAGTACTTC
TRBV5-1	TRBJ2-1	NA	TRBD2	CASRLLAGGGNEQFF	TGCGCCAGCAGGTTGCTAGCGGGAGGGGGCAATGAGCAGTTCTTC
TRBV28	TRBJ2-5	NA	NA	CASSPNSLGRETQYF	TGTGCCAGCAGTCCCAATTCCCTGGGGCGTGAGACCCAGTACTTC
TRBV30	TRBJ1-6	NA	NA	CAWRQSVYNSPLHF	TGTGCCTGGAGACAATCCGTTTATAATTCACCCCTCCACTTT
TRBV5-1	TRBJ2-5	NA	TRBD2	CASSAWTSGHGETQYF	TGCGCCAGCAGCGCCTGGACTAGCGGTCATGGAGAGACCCAGTACTTC
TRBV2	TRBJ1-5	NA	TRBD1	CASSPDRVRQPQHF	TGTGCCAGCAGCCCGGACAGGGTGAGACAGCCCCAGCATTTT
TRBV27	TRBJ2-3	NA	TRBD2	CASSLELAGDTQYF	TGTGCCAGCAGTTTAGAATTAGCGGGAGATACGCAGTATTTT
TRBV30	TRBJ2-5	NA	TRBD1	CAWSVLGQGRETQYF	TGTGCCTGGAGTGTCCTAGGACAGGGGAGGGAGACCCAGTACTTC
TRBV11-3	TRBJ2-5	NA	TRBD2	CAGPRELALQETQYF	TGTGCCGGACCTAGGGAACTAGCGCTCCAAGAGACCCAGTACTTC
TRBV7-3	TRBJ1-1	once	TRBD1	CASSADRVMNTEAFF	TGTGCCAGCAGCGCAGACAGGGTCATGAACACTGAAGCTTTCTTT
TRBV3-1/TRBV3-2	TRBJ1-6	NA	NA	CASMAGFRNSPLHF	TGTGCCAGCATGGCGGGTTTCCGGAATTCACCCCTCCACTTT
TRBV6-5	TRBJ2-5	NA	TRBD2	CASSPLAGAETQYF	TGTGCCAGCAGCCCCCTAGCGGGAGCTGAGACCCAGTACTTC
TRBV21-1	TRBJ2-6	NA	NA	CASSHRDRGVSGANVLTF	TGTGCCAGCAGCCACCGGGACAGGGGAGTCTCTGGGGCCAACGTCCTGACTTTC
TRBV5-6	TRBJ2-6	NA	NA	CASSLGQSGANVLTF	TGTGCCAGCAGCTTGGGACAGTCTGGGGCCAACGTCCTGACTTTC
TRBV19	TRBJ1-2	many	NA	CASRVRQTEYGYTF	TGTGCCAGTAGGGTACGACAGACCGAGTATGGCTACACCTTC
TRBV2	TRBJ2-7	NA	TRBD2	CASVSGSNYEQYF	TGTGCCAGCGTTAGCGGGAGTAATTACGAGCAGTACTTC
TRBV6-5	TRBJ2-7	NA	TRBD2	CASSLTSGSYEQYF	TGTGCCAGCAGTCTGACTAGCGGGTCCTACGAGCAGTACTTC
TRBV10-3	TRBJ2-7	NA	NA	CAISEVLYEQYF	TGTGCCATCAGTGAGGTTCTATACGAGCAGTACTTC
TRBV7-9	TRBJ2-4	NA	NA	CASSLVFGNQYF	TGTGCCAGCAGCTTAGTATTCGGGAATCAGTACTTC
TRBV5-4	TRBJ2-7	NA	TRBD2	CASSAKVQRGSYEQYF	TGTGCCAGCAGCGCGAAAGTCCAGCGGGGAAGCTACGAGCAGTACTTC
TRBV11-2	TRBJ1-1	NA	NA	CASSLNGDISEAFF	TGTGCCAGCAGCTTAAACGGAGATATATCCGAAGCTTTCTTT
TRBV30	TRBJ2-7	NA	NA	CAWSRGLTYEQYF	TGTGCCTGGAGTAGAGGCCTGACCTACGAGCAGTACTTC
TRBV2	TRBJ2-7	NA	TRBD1	CASSGFFGQGAREQYF	TGTGCCAGCAGTGGATTCTTCGGACAGGGGGCTCGGGAGCAGTACTTC
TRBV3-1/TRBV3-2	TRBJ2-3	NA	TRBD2	CASSQDFAGGTDTQYF	TGTGCCAGCAGCCAAGACTTCGCGGGAGGCACAGATACGCAGTATTTT